The 28 T cell receptor beta chains below come from one sample, sequenced in a study of cytomegalovirus exposure and HLA in healthy donors. The primer mix had 60 Vbeta and 13 Jbeta primers. TCRdb's copy holds only in-frame clones and misses some; the assay was immunoSEQ multiplex PCR. The sample shows about 120,000 clones, over 60% of them seen only once. Material: PBMCs. These receptors were obtained from a middle-aged woman in good health and CMV-seropositive.

Concerning this clone itself: This same CDR3 is encoded by further DNA sequences in the sample. The chain recombines TRBV29-1 with TRBJ2-5; weak D call: TRBD2 (5 bases). CDR3 length equals 12 residues. Germline CDR1 is SQVTM and CDR2 is ANQGSEA. The CDR3 sequence is CSVHTSRETQYF. CDR3 nucleotide sequence: TGCAGTGTCCATACTAGTAGAGAGACCCAGTACTTC.

This sequence joins TRBV9 and TRBJ2-2; 7 bases map to TRBD1. Germline lookup yields CDR1 SGDLS and CDR2 YYNGEE. The CDR3 consists of 15 residues. V was clipped by 1 base and J by 3 bases; unmatched bases: 3. CDR3 coding DNA: TGTGCCAGCAGCGTATTGGACAGGTACACCGGGGAGCTGTTTTTT. Protein: CASSVLDRYTGELFF.

As DNA, the CDR3 is TGCGCCAGCAGCCAAGATAGGCAGGGTCCGGGCTACGAGCAGTACTTC. Its translation: CASSQDRQGPGYEQYF. V and J are TRBV4-3 and TRBJ2-7; D might be TRBD1 (5 bases). The V and J ends lost 0 bases and 3 bases respectively, with 15 bases between them. The CDR3 runs to 16 residues. Germline values: CDR1 LGHNA, CDR2 YSLEER.

The chain carries TRBV5-8 and TRBJ1-6; 7 bases align to TRBD1. The CDR3 spans 14 residues. With 5 bases clipped from V and 8 bases from J, the junction kept 7 bases outside the gene matches. Germline V gene data show CDR1 as SGHTS and CDR2 as YDEGEE. The CDR3 region is CASRGRTGDSPLHF. For the CDR3, the DNA is TGTGCCAGCAGGGGACGGACAGGCGATTCACCCCTCCACTTT.

The CDR3 spells CASSPGDDREGNQPQHF. The CDR3 DNA follows: TGCGCCAGCAGCCCAGGGGATGACAGGGAGGGCAATCAGCCCCAGCATTTT. The V and J genes are TRBV4-3 and TRBJ1-5; 7 nucleotides line up with TRBD1. In germline, CDR1 is LGHNA, CDR2 YSLEER. CDR3 length: 17 residues. With V trimmed by 4 bases and J by 2 bases, 11 bases remained unmatched.

In DNA, the CDR3 is TGTGCCAGCAGCGTCAGCGGGGGGGCCACCGGGGAGCTGTTTTTT. Translating gives CASSVSGGATGELFF. This chain joins TRBV9 and TRBJ2-2; 10 bases are a match to TRBD2. The germline V gene has CDR1 SGDLS and CDR2 YYNGEE. V trimming: 2 bases; J trimming: 4 bases; junction bases outside the gene matches: 2. The CDR3 sequence is 15 residues long.

The chain recombines TRBV7-2 with TRBJ2-1, with a weak D call TRBD1 (6 bases). The CDR3 spans 14 residues. The ends were cut back, 5 bases at V and 1 base at J, with 9 bases in the middle. Germline values: CDR1 SGHTA, CDR2 FQGNSA. The CDR3 sequence: CASSGGKSYNEQFF. The CDR3 region has the DNA TGTGCCAGCAGCGGGGGCAAGTCCTACAATGAGCAGTTCTTC. Full variable domain (missing parts from reference TRBV7-2 and TRBJ2-1): GAGVSQSPSNKVTEKGKDVELRCDPISGHTALYWYRQSLGQGLEFLIYFQGNSAPDKSGLPSDRFSAERTGGSVSTLTIQRTQQEDSAVYLCASSGGKSYNEQFFGPGTRLTVL.

The chain carries TRBV7-3 and TRBJ2-3; tentatively, D is TRBD1 (5 bases). V was cut by 5 bases and J by 4 bases, with 10 bases left in between. CDR1 is SGHTA and CDR2 is FQGTGA in the germline V gene. The length of the CDR3 is 13 residues. CDR3 in amino acids: CASSPSGSDTQYF. CDR3 bases: TGTGCCAGCAGCCCATCAGGGTCAGATACGCAGTATTTT.

The chain is built from TRBV5-8 and TRBJ1-2; 9 bases line up with TRBD1. J was trimmed by 4 bases and V by 9 bases; bases with no gene match: 4. Germline assignment: CDR1 SGHTS and CDR2 YDEGEE. The CDR3 totals 12 residues. The CDR3 sequence is CATGTGSYGYTF. The CDR3 DNA reads as TGTGCCACCGGGACAGGGAGCTATGGCTACACCTTC.

This clone has a single count. The chain employs TRBV9 and TRBJ2-5, with TRBD2 matching 8 bases. This CDR3 has 13 residues. Germline V gene lookup returns CDR1 SGDLS and CDR2 YYNGEE. The V segment lost 2 bases and the J segment 9 bases; nucleotides outside the gene matches: 6. The CDR3 DNA follows: TGTGCCAGCAGCGTTAGCGGGGCTGAGCCCCAGTACTTC. Protein: CASSVSGAEPQYF.

The rearrangement uses TRBV2 and TRBJ1-5; no firm D call. The CDR3 is 12 amino acids. Germline loops: CDR1 SNHLY, CDR2 FYNNEI. Trimming removed 2 bases at V and 7 bases at J, with 6 bases between. In nucleotides, the CDR3 is TGTGCCAGCAGTGAATTCAGGCAGCCCCAGCATTTT. It yields the protein CASSEFRQPQHF.

The rearrangement joins TRBV28 to TRBJ2-7, with 7 nucleotides matching TRBD1. The CDR3 runs 14 residues. The ends lost 6 bases at V and 0 bases at J; junction bases unmatched: 5. CDR1 and CDR2 from the germline V gene are MDHEN and SYDVKM. CDR3 loop: CASRDRMSSYEQYF. CDR3 nucleotides: TGTGCCAGCAGGGACAGGATGAGCTCCTACGAGCAGTACTTC. Variable domain in full (rest from reference TRBV28 and TRBJ2-7): DVKVTQSSRYLVKRTGEKVFLECVQDMDHENMFWYRQDPGLGLRLIYFSYDVKMKEKGDIPEGYSVSREKKERFSLILESASTNQTSMYLCASRDRMSSYEQYFGPGTRLTVT.

This chain links TRBV25-1 with TRBJ1-6; TRBD1 agrees at 8 bases. The J segment lost 10 bases and the V segment lost 7 bases, leaving 6 bases of the junction unmatched. Germline V gene data show CDR1 as MGHDK and CDR2 as SYGVNS. CDR3 length: 13 amino acids. The CDR3 nucleotides read TGTGCCAGCACAGGACAGGGAAGCTCACCCCTCCACTTT. It is translated as CASTGQGSSPLHF.

This sequence joins TRBV10-1 and TRBJ1-3; no clear D. Germline-derived CDR1 and CDR2 are WNHNN and SYGVQD (reference sequence). This CDR3 has 16 amino acids. Deletions cut 1 base from V and 0 bases from J, with 10 bases between. The CDR3: CASSEYLEGSGNTIYF. In DNA form, the CDR3 reads TGCGCCAGCAGTGAGTACTTGGAGGGCTCTGGAAACACCATATATTTT.

The CDR3 loop reads CASSLGVKETQYF. In DNA form, the CDR3 reads TGTGCCAGCAGCTTAGGTGTTAAAGAGACCCAGTACTTC. The chain carries TRBV7-6 and TRBJ2-5; no firm D call. Trimming took off 1 base at V and 3 bases at J, with 6 bases between the two ends. Germline loops: CDR1 SGHVS, CDR2 FNYEAQ. This CDR3 is 13 amino acids long.

The chain carries TRBV4-3 and TRBJ2-1; 7 nucleotides agree with TRBD1. The CDR3 spans 15 residues. Germline lookup yields CDR1 LGHNA and CDR2 YSLEER. J was trimmed by 6 bases and V by 4 bases; bases with no gene match: 9. The CDR3 here is CASSPEGAPGNEQFF. CDR3 in DNA: TGCGCCAGCAGCCCCGAGGGGGCGCCGGGCAATGAGCAGTTCTTC.

This clone showed up many times. CDR3 DNA sequence: TGCGCCAGCAGCCAAGATCCGAGCGGGGAGCTGTTTTTT. This encodes CASSQDPSGELFF. The chain recombines TRBV4-1 with TRBJ2-2, with D unresolved. Germline V gives CDR1 MGHRA, CDR2 YSYEKL. The CDR3 spans 13 residues. V lost 0 bases to trimming and J lost 7 bases, with 6 bases between them.

The CDR3 reads CASSADSNTEAFF. The CDR3 DNA is TGTGCCAGCAGTGCGGACAGTAACACTGAAGCTTTCTTT. The V call is TRBV2, the J call TRBJ1-1, with a possible D match to TRBD1 (6 bases). Trimming pared 4 bases from V and 2 bases from J, leaving 8 bases between. This CDR3 is 13 amino acids long. The germline CDR1 and CDR2 sequences are SNHLY and FYNNEI.

This clone appeared a few times. This CDR3 reads CASREAYEAFF. The CDR3 DNA reads TGCGCCAGCAGGGAGGCCTATGAAGCTTTCTTT. This chain uses TRBV5-1 with TRBJ1-1; D gene ambiguous. The V end lost 5 bases, the J end lost 7 bases, and 9 bases lay between the germline ends. The CDR3 is made up of 11 amino acids. The germline CDR1 and CDR2 sequences are SGHRS and YFSETQ.

The chain links TRBV29-1 to TRBJ1-2, with D unclear. The length of the CDR3 is 11 residues. V was cut by 6 bases and J by 2 bases, with 7 bases left in between. Germline V CDR1 and CDR2: SQVTM, ANQGSEA. Here the CDR3 reads CSVGENYGYTF. The CDR3 nucleotides read TGCAGCGTCGGGGAAAACTATGGCTACACCTTC.

The chain links TRBV18 to TRBJ2-1; 8 bases agree with TRBD1. The ends lost 3 bases at V and 8 bases at J; junction bases unmatched: 12. The CDR3 runs to 16 residues. Germline V gives CDR1 KGHSH, CDR2 LQKENI. The CDR3 sequence is CASSPYPGQGRYEQFF. In DNA form, the CDR3 reads TGTGCCAGCTCACCGTACCCCGGACAGGGAAGATATGAGCAGTTCTTC.

CDR3 loop: CASSVLGVSEQYF. The DNA for the CDR3 is TGTGCCAGCAGCGTACTAGGGGTTTCCGAGCAGTACTTC. This chain connects TRBV9 to TRBJ2-7; maybe TRBD1 (5 bases). The CDR3 sequence is 13 residues long. Germline V CDR1 and CDR2: SGDLS, YYNGEE. The V end lost 1 base, the J end lost 6 bases, and 11 bases lay between the germline ends.

The chain recombines TRBV7-9 with TRBJ1-1; perhaps TRBD1 as D (6 bases). Trimming pared 3 bases from V and 4 bases from J, leaving 9 bases between. This CDR3 region has 13 residues. Germline assignment: CDR1 SEHNR and CDR2 FQNEAQ (reference sequence). CDR3 region: CASSFQGSTEAFF. In DNA, the CDR3 is TGTGCCAGCAGCTTTCAGGGGAGCACTGAAGCTTTCTTT.

The V call is TRBV11-2, the J call TRBJ2-3, with 7 bases that match TRBD2. Germline CDR1 and CDR2: SGHAT and FQNNGV. This CDR3 has 15 residues. V was clipped by 7 bases and J by 4 bases; unmatched bases: 11. CDR3 region: CASIRGRGGADTQYF. The CDR3 nucleotides read TGTGCCAGCATCCGGGGGAGGGGCGGAGCAGATACGCAGTATTTT.

V is TRBV7-6 and J is TRBJ1-4; 9 bases map to TRBD1. V lost 2 bases to trimming and J lost 2 bases; unmatched junction nucleotides: 6. The CDR3 consists of 17 residues. Germline CDR1 and CDR2: SGHVS and FNYEAQ. Written as DNA, the CDR3 is TGTGCCAGCAGCTTAACAACAGGGGGCCGCACTAATGAAAAACTGTTTTTT. This sequence encodes CASSLTTGGRTNEKLFF.

The gene calls are TRBV7-2 and TRBJ1-1; D is undetermined. The germline CDR1 and CDR2 sequences are SGHTA and FQGNSA. This CDR3 has 13 residues. V was shortened by 10 bases and J by 1 base, with 13 bases between the two germline ends. CDR3 nucleotides: TGTGCCACCTCAGACACCAGGAACACTGAAGCTTTCTTT. This gives the protein CATSDTRNTEAFF. Combining the CDR3 with reference TRBV7-2 and TRBJ1-1 gives the whole variable domain GAGVSQSPSNKVTEKGKDVELRCDPISGHTALYWYRQSLGQGLEFLIYFQGNSAPDKSGLPSDRFSAERTGGSVSTLTIQRTQQEDSAVYLCATSDTRNTEAFFGQGTRLTVV.

This clone was seen once. This sequence joins TRBV29-1 and TRBJ2-2; a weak D match, TRBD2 (5 bases). This CDR3 contains 15 residues. The ends were cut back, 5 bases at V and 0 bases at J, with 13 bases in the middle. Germline CDR1 SQVTM, CDR2 ANQGSEA. The CDR3 bases are TGCAGCGTTTCCCTGGGGAGCGCGAACACCGGGGAGCTGTTTTTT. It codes for CSVSLGSANTGELFF.

The J gene is TRBJ1-1, the V gene TRBV4-1; 7 bases line up with TRBD1. This CDR3 has 16 amino acids. CDR1 MGHRA and CDR2 YSYEKL come from the germline V gene. The V and J ends lost 1 base and 5 bases, in that order; junction bases with no gene match: 10. The CDR3 loop is CASSQVRQGRGTEAFF. The CDR3 DNA reads TGCGCCAGCAGCCAAGTACGACAGGGACGGGGAACTGAAGCTTTCTTT.